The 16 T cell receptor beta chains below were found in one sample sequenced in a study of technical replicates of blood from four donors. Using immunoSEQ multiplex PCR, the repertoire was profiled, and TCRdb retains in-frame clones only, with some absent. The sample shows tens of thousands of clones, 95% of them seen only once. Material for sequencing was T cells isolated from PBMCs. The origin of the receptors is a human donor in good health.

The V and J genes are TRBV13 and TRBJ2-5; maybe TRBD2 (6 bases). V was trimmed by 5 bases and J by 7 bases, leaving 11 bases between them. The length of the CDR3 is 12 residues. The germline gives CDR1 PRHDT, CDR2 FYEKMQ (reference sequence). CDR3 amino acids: CASSPRRGTQYF. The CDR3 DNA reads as TGTGCCAGCAGCCCCCGGAGGGGGACCCAGTACTTC.

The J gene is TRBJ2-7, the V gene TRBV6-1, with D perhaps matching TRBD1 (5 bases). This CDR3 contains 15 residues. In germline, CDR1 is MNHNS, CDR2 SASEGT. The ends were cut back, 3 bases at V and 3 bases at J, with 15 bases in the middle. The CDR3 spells CASSDQGEVHYEQYF. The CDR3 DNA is TGTGCCAGCAGTGATCAGGGCGAGGTCCACTACGAGCAGTACTTC.

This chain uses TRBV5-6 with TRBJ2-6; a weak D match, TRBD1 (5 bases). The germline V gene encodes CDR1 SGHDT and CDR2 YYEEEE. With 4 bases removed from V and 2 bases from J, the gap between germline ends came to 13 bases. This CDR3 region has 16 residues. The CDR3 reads CASSRLSRAGANVLTF. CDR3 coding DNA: TGTGCCAGCAGCCGGCTATCCAGGGCTGGGGCCAACGTCCTGACTTTC.

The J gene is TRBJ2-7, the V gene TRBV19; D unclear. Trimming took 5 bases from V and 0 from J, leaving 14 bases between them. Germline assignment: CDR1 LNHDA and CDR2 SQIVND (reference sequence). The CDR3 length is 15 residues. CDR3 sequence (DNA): TGTGCCAGTAGTCCGTGGAGTTCTCTCTCCTACGAGCAGTACTTC. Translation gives CASSPWSSLSYEQYF.

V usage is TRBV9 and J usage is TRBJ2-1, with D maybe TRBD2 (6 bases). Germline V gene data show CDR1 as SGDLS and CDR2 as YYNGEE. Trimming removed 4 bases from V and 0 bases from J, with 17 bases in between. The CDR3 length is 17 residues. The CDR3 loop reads CASSLSGTSSSYNEQFF. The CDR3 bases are TGTGCCAGCAGCCTATCGGGGACTTCGAGCTCCTACAATGAGCAGTTCTTC.

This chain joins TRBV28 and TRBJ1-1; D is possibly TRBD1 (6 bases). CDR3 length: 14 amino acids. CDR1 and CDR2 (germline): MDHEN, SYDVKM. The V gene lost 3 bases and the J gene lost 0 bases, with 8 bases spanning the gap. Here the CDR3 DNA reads TGTGCCAGCAGTTTCAGGGGTATGAACACTGAAGCTTTCTTT. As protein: CASSFRGMNTEAFF.

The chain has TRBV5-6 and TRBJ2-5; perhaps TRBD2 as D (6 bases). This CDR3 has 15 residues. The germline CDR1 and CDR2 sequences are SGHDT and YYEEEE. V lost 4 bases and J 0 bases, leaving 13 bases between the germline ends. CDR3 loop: CASSQRGTYQETQYF. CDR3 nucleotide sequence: TGTGCCAGCAGCCAACGGGGGACCTACCAAGAGACCCAGTACTTC.

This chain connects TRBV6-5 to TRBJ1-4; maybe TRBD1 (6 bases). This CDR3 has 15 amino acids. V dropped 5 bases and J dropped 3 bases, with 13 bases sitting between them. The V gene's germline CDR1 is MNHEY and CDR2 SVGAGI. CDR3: CASSQTGFPNEKLFF. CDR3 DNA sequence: TGTGCCAGCAGTCAAACAGGGTTTCCTAATGAAAAACTGTTTTTT.

The CDR3 nucleotides read TGTGCCAGCAGCTCGGGGGGGGCAGGGGAGCTGTTTTTT. Protein: CASSSGGAGELFF. The gene calls are TRBV7-7 and TRBJ2-2; 8 bases are shared with TRBD2. Germline trimming cut 4 bases from V and 8 bases from J; bases unmatched to any gene: 3. The CDR3 is 13 residues long. CDR1 SSHAT and CDR2 FNYEAQ come from the germline V gene (reference sequence).

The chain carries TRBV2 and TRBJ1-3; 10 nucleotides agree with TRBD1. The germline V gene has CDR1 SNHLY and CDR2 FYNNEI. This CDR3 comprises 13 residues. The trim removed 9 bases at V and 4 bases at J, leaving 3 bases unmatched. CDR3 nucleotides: TGTGCCAGTTGGACAGGGGGAGGAAACACCATATATTTT. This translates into CASWTGGGNTIYF.

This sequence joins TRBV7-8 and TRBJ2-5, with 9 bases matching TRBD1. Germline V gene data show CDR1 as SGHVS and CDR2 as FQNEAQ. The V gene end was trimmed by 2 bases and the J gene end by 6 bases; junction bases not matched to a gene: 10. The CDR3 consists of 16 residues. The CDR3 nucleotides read TGTGCCAGCAGCTTAACCTACTGGGACAGGGAGAAGACCCAGTACTTC. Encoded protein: CASSLTYWDREKTQYF.

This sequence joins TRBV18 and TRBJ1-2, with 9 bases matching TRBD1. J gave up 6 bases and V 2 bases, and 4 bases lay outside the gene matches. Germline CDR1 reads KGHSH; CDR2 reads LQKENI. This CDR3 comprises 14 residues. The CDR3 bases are TGTGCCAGCTCACCATCGGGACAGGGTCATGGCTACACCTTC. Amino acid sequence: CASSPSGQGHGYTF.

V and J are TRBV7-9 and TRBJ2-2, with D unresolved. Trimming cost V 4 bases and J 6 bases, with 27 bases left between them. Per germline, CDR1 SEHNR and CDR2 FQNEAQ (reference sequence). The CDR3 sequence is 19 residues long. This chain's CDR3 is CASSSLLILRVPISGELFF. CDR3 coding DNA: TGTGCCAGCAGCTCCCTACTAATTCTAAGAGTTCCAATCTCCGGGGAGCTGTTTTTT.

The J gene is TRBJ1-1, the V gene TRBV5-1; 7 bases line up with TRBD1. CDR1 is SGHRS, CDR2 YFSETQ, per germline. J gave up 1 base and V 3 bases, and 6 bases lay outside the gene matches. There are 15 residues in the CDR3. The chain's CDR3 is CASSSRTGKNTEAFF. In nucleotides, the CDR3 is TGCGCCAGCAGCTCCAGGACAGGAAAGAACACTGAAGCTTTCTTT.

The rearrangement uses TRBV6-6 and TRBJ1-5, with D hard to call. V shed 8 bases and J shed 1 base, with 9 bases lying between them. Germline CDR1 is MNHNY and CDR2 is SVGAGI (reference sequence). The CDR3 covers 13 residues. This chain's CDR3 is CASRERSNQPQHF. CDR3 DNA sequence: TGTGCCAGCCGAGAGAGAAGCAATCAGCCCCAGCATTTT.

As DNA, the CDR3 is TGTGCCAGCAGTTTTATGAGCGGAGCCTACGAGCAGTACTTC. It is translated as CASSFMSGAYEQYF. The chain is built from TRBV27 and TRBJ2-7; D might be TRBD2 (5 bases). V shed 3 bases and J shed 2 bases, with 11 bases lying between them. This CDR3 spans 14 amino acids. CDR1 is MNHEY, CDR2 SMNVEV, per germline (reference sequence).